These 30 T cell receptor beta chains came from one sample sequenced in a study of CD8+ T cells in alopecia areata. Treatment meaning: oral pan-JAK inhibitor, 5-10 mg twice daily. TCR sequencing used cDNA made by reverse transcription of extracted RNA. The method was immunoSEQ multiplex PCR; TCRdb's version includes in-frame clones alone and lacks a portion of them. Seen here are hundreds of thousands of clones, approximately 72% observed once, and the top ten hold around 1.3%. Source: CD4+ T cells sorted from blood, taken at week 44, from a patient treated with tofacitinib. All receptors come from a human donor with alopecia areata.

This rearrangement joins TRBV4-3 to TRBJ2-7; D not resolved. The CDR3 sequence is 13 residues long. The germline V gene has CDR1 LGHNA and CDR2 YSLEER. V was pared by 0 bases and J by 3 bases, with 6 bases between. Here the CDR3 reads CASSQELLYEQYF. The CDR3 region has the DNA TGCGCCAGCAGCCAAGAGTTGCTCTACGAGCAGTACTTC.

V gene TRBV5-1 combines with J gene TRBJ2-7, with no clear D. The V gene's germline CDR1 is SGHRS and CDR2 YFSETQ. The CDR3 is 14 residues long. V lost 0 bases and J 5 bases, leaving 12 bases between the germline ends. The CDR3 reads CASSLVPGPHEQYF. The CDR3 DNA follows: TGCGCCAGCAGCTTGGTCCCGGGTCCCCACGAGCAGTACTTC.

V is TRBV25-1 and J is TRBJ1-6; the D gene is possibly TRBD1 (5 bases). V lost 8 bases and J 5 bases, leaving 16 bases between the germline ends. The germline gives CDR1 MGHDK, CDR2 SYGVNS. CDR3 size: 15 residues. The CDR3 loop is CASREPGADNSPLHF. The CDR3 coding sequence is TGTGCCAGCCGAGAACCCGGGGCCGATAATTCACCCCTCCACTTT.

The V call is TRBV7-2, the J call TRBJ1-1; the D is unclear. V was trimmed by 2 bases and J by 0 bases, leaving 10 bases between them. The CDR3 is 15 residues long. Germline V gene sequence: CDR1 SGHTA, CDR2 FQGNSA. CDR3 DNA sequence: TGTGCCAGCAGCTTACTCCGTACGGTGAACACTGAAGCTTTCTTT. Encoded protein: CASSLLRTVNTEAFF. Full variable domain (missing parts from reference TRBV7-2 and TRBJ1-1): GAGVSQSPSNKVTEKGKDVELRCDPISGHTALYWYRQSLGQGLEFLIYFQGNSAPDKSGLPSDRFSAERTGGSVSTLTIQRTQQEDSAVYLCASSLLRTVNTEAFFGQGTRLTVV.

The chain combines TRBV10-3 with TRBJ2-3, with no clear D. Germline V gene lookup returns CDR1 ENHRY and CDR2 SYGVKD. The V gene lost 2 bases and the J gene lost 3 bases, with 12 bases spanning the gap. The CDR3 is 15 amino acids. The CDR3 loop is CAISENRGSTDTQYF. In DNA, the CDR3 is TGTGCCATCAGTGAGAACCGCGGAAGTACAGATACGCAGTATTTT.

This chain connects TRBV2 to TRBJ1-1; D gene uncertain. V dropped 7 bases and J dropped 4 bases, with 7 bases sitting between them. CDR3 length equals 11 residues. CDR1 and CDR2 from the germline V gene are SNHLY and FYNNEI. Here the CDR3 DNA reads TGTGCCAGCATGTATTCCACTGAAGCTTTCTTT. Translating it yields CASMYSTEAFF. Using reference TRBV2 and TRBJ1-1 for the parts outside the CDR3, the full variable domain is EPEVTQTPSHQVTQMGQEVILRCVPISNHLYFYWYRQILGQKVEFLVSFYNNEISEKSEIFDDQFSVERPDGSNFTLKIRSTKLEDSAMYFCASMYSTEAFFGQGTRLTVV.

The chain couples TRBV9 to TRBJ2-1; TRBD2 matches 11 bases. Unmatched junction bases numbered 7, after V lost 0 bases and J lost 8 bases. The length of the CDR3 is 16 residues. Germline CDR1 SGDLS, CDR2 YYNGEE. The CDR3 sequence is CASSVGTSGGWDEQFF. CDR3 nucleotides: TGTGCCAGCAGCGTAGGTACTAGCGGGGGATGGGATGAGCAGTTCTTC. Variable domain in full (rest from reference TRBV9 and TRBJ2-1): DSGVTQTPKHLITATGQRVTLRCSPRSGDLSVYWYQQSLDQGLQFLIQYYNGEERAKGNILERFSAQQFPDLHSELNLSSLELGDSALYFCASSVGTSGGWDEQFFGPGTRLTVL.

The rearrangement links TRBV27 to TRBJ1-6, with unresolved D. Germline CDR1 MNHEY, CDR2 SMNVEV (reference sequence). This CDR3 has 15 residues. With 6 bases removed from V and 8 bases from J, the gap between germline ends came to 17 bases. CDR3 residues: CASSLLWGGDSPLHF. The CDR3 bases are TGTGCCAGCAGCCTTCTATGGGGAGGTGATTCACCCCTCCACTTT.

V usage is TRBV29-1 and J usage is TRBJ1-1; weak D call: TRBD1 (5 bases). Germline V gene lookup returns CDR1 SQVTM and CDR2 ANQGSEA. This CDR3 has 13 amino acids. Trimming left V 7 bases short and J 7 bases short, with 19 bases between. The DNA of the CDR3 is TGCAGCGACTCAATCAGGGTGGGCGGTGAAGCTTTCTTT. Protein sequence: CSDSIRVGGEAFF. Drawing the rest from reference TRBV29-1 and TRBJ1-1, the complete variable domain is SAVISQKPSRDICQRGTSLTIQCQVDSQVTMMFWYRQQPGQSLTLIATANQGSEATYESGFVIDKFPISRPNLTFSTLTVSNMSPEDSSIYLCSDSIRVGGEAFFGQGTRLTVV.

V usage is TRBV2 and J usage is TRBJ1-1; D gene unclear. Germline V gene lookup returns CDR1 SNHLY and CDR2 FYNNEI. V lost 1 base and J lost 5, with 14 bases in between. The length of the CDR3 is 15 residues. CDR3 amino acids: CASSEVWVMSTEAFF. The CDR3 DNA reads TGTGCCAGCAGTGAAGTATGGGTTATGAGTACTGAAGCTTTCTTT.

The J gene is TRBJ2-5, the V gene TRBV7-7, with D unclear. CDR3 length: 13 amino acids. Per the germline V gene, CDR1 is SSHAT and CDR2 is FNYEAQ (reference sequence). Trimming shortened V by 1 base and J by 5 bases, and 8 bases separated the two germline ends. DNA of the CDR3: TGTGCCAGCAGCTTAGACCCCCGGGAGACCCAGTACTTC. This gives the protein CASSLDPRETQYF.

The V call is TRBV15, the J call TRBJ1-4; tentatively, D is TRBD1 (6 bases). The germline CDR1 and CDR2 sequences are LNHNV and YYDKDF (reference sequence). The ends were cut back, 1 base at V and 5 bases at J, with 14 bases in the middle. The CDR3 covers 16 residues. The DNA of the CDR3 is TGTGCCACCAGCAGAGCCGTAGGACAGATGAATGAAAAACTGTTTTTT. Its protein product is CATSRAVGQMNEKLFF.

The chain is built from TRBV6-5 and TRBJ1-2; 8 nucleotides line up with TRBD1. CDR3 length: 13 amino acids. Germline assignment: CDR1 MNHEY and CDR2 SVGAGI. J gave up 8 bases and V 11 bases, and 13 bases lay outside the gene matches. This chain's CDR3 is CAARAGGERGYTF. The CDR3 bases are TGTGCCGCTCGGGCAGGGGGCGAACGGGGCTACACCTTC.

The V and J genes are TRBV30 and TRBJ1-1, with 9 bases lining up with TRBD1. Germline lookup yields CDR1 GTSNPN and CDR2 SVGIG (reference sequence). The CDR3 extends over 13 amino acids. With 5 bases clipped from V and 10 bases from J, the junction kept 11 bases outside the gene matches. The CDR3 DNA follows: TGTGCCTGGTGCCGGGACAGGGCTTCGCGAGCTTTCTTT. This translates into CAWCRDRASRAFF.

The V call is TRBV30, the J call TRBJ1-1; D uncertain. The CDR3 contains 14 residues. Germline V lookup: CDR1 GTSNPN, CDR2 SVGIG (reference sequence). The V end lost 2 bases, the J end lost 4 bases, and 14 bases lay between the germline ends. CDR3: CAWSRQSSITEAFF. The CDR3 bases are TGTGCCTGGAGTAGGCAGAGTTCGATCACTGAAGCTTTCTTT.

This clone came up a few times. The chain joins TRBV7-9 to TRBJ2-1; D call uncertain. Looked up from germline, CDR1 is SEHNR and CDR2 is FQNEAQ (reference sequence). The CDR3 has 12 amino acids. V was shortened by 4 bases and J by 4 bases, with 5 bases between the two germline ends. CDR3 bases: TGTGCCAGCAGCTCGACGTACAATGAGCAGTTCTTC. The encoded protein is CASSSTYNEQFF.

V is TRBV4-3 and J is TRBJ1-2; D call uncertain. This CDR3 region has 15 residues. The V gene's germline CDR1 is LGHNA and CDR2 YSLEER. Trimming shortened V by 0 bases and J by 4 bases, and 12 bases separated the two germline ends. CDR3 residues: CASSQEGGNGYGYTF. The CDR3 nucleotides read TGCGCCAGCAGCCAAGAGGGAGGGAACGGCTATGGCTACACCTTC.

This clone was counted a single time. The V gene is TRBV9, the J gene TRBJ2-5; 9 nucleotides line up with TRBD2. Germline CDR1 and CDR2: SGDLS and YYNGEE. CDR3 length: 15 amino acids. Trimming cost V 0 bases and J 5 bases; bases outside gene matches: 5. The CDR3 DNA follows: TGTGCCAGCAGCGTAGGTAGCGGGGGAGTGGAGACCCAGTACTTC. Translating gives CASSVGSGGVETQYF.

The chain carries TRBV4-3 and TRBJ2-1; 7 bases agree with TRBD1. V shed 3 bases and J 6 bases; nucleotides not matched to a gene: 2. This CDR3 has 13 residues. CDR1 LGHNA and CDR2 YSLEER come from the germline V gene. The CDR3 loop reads CASSHQGVNEQFF. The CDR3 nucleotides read TGCGCCAGCAGCCATCAGGGGGTCAATGAGCAGTTCTTC.

The CDR3 nucleotides read TGTGCCATCCCGGGGACTGGACAAGTTCAGGGTACGCAGTATTTT. This sequence encodes CAIPGTGQVQGTQYF. This chain connects TRBV2 to TRBJ2-3, with a tentative D call TRBD2 (6 bases). From germline, CDR1 is SNHLY and CDR2 FYNNEI. The CDR3 contains 15 residues. Trimming shortened V by 10 bases and J by 8 bases, and 25 bases separated the two germline ends.

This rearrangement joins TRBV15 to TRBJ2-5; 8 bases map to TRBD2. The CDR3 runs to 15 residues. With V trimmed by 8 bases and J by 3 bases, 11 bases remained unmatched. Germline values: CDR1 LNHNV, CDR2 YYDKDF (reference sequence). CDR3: CATSREGPGEETQYF. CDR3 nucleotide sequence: TGTGCCACCTCCCGGGAGGGGCCAGGGGAAGAGACCCAGTACTTC.

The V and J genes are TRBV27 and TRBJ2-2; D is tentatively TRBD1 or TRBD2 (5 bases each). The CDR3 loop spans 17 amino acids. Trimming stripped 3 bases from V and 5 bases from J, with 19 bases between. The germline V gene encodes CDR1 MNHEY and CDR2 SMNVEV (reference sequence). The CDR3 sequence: CASSFSPGDPRTGELFF. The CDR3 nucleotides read TGTGCCAGCAGTTTCTCCCCCGGGGACCCTAGAACCGGGGAGCTGTTTTTT.

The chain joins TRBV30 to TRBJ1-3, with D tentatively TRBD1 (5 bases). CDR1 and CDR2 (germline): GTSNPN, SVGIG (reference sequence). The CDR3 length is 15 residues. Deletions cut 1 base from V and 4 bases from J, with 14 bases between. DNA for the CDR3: TGTGCCTGGAGTGACCAGGGAGTGTCCGGAAACACCATATATTTT. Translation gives CAWSDQGVSGNTIYF.

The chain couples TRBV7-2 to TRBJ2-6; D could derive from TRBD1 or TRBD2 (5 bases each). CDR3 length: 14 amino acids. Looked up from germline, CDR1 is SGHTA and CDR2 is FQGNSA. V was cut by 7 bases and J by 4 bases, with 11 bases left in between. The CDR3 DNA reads TGTGCCAGCAAGCTAAGGGACGGGGCCAACGTCCTGACTTTC. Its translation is CASKLRDGANVLTF.

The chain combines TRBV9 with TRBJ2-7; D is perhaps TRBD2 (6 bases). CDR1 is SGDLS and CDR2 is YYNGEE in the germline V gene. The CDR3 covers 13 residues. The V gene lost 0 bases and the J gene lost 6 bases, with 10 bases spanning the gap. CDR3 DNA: TGTGCCAGCAGCGTAGAACTAGCCGGCGAGCAGTACTTC. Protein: CASSVELAGEQYF.

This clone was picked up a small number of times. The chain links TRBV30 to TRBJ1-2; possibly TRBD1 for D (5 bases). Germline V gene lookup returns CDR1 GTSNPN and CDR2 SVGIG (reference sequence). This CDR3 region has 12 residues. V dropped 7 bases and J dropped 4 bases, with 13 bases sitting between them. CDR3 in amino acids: CASLGGVYGYTF. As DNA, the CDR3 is TGTGCCTCCCTCGGAGGGGTCTATGGCTACACCTTC.

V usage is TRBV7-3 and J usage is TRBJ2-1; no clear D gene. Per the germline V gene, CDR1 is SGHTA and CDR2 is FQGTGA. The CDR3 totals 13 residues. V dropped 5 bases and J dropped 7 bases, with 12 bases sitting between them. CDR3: CASSPNLGNEQFF. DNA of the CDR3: TGTGCCAGCAGCCCTAACCTGGGAAATGAGCAGTTCTTC.

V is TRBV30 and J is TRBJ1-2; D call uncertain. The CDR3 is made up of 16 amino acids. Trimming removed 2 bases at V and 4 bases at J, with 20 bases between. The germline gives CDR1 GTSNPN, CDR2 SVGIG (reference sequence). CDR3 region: CAWSTGVPPFLYGYTF. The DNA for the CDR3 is TGTGCCTGGAGTACCGGGGTCCCCCCTTTTCTCTATGGCTACACCTTC.

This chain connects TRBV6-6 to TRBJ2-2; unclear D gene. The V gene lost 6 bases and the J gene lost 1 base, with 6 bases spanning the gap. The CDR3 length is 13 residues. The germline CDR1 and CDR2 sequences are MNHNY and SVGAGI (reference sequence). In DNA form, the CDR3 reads TGTGCCAGCAGCCGAAAGAACACCGGGGAGCTGTTTTTT. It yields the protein CASSRKNTGELFF.

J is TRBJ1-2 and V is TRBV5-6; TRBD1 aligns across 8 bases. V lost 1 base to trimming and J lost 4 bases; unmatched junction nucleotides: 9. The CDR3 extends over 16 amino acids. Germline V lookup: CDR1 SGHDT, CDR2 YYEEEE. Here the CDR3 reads CASSLRDRTPSYGYTF. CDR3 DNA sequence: TGTGCCAGCAGCTTGCGGGACAGGACCCCCAGCTATGGCTACACCTTC.